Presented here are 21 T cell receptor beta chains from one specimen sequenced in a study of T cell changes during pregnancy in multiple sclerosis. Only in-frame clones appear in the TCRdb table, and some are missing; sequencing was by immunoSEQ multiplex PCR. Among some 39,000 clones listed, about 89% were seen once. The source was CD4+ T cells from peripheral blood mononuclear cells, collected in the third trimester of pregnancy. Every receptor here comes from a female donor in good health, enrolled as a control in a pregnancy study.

As DNA, the CDR3 is TGTGCCAGCAGTCTGCAGGGGGGATCCTACGAGCAGTACTTC. This encodes CASSLQGGSYEQYF. This sequence joins TRBV27 and TRBJ2-7; maybe TRBD1 (7 bases). The CDR3 loop spans 14 amino acids. Germline values: CDR1 MNHEY, CDR2 SMNVEV (reference sequence). V shed 5 bases and J shed 1 base, with 12 bases lying between them.

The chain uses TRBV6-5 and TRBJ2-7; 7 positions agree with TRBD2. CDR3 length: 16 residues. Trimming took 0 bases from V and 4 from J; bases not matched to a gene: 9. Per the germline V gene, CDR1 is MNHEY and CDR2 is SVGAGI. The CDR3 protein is CASSYSVGGGPYEQYF. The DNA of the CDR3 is TGTGCCAGCAGTTACTCTGTGGGGGGAGGGCCTTACGAGCAGTACTTC.

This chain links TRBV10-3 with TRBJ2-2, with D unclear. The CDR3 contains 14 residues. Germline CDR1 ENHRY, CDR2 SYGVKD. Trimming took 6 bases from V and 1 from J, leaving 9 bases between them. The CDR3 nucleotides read TGTGCCATCAGACCAGGCCTGAACACCGGGGAGCTGTTTTTT. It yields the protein CAIRPGLNTGELFF.

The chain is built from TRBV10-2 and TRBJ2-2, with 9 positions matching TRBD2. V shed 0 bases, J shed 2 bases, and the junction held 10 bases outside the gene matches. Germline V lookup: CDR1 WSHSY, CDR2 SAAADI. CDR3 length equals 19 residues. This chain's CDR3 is CASSESPLAGWINTGELFF. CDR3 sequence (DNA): TGCGCCAGCAGTGAGTCCCCTCTAGCGGGATGGATAAACACCGGGGAGCTGTTTTTT.

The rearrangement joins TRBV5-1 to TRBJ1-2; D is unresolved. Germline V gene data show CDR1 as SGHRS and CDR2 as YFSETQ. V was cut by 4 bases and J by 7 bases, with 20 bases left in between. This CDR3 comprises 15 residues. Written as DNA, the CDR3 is TGCGCCAGCAGCCTCACGGGAGAGCCTCTGGGTGGCTACACCTTC. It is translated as CASSLTGEPLGGYTF. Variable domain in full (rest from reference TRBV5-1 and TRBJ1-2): KAGVTQTPRYLIKTRGQQVTLSCSPISGHRSVSWYQQTPGQGLQFLFEYFSETQRNKGNFPGRFSGRQFSNSRSEMNVSTLELGDSALYLCASSLTGEPLGGYTFGSGTRLTVV.

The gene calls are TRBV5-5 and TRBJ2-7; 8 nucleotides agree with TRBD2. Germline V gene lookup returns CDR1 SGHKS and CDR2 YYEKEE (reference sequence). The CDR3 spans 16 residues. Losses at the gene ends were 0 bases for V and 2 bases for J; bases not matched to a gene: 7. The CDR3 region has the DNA TGTGCCAGCAGCTTGGCCCCGGGGGGGGGCACCTACGAGCAGTACTTC. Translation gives CASSLAPGGGTYEQYF.

The DNA for the CDR3 is TGCAGCGCTGGACAGGGAAACACCATATATTTT. Protein: CSAGQGNTIYF. V is TRBV29-1 and J is TRBJ1-3; D possibly corresponds to TRBD1 (6 bases). Germline V gives CDR1 SQVTM, CDR2 ANQGSEA. This CDR3 is 11 amino acids long. V was shortened by 7 bases and J by 4 bases, with 8 bases between the two germline ends.

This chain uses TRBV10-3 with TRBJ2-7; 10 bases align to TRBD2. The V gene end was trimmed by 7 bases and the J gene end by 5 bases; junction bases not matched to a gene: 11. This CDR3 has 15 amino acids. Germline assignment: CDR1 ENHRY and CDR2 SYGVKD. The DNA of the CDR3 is TGTGCCATCACTACCCCTTCTAGCGGGAGTCACGAGCAGTACTTC. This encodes CAITTPSSGSHEQYF.

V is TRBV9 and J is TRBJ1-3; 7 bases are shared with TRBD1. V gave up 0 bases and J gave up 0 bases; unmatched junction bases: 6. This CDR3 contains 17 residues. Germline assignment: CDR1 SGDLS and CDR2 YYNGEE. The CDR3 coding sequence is TGTGCCAGCAGCGTAGTCCCGGACAGGCGCTCTGGAAACACCATATATTTT. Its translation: CASSVVPDRRSGNTIYF.

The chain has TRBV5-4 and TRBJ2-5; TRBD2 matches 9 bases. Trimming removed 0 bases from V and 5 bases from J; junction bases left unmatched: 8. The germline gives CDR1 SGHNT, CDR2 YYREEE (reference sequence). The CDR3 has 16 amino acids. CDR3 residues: CASSLGGGGAAETQYF. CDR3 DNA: TGTGCCAGCAGCTTGGGTGGCGGGGGGGCCGCCGAGACCCAGTACTTC.

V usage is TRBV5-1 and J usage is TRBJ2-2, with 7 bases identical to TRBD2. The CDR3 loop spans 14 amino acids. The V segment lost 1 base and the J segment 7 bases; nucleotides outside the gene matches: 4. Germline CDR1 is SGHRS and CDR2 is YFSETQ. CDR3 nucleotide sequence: TGCGCCAGCAGCTTGACGGGGGGTGACGGGGAGCTGTTTTTT. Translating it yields CASSLTGGDGELFF.

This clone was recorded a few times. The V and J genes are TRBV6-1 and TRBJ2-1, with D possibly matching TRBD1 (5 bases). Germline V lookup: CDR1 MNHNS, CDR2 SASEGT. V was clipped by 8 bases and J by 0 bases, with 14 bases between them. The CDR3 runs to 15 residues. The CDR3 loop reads CASQKGWGSYNEQFF. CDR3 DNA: TGTGCCAGCCAAAAGGGGTGGGGCTCCTACAATGAGCAGTTCTTC.

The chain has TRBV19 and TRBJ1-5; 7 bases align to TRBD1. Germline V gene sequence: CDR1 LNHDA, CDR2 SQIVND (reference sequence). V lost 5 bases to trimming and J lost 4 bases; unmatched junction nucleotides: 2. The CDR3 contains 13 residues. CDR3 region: CASSSQGNQPQHF. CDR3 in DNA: TGTGCCAGTAGTTCACAGGGGAATCAGCCCCAGCATTTT.

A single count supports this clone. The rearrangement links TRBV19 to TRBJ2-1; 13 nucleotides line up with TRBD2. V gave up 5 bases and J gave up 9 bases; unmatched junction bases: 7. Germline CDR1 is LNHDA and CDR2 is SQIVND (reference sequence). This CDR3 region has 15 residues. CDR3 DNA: TGTGCCAGTAGTTTACTAGCGGGGGGGCCGGTTGAGCAGTTCTTC. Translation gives CASSLLAGGPVEQFF. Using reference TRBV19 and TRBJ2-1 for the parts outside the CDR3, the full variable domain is DGGITQSPKYLFRKEGQNVTLSCEQNLNHDAMYWYRQDPGQGLRLIYYSQIVNDFQKGDIAEGYSVSREKKESFPLTVTSAQKNPTAFYLCASSLLAGGPVEQFFGPGTRLTVL.

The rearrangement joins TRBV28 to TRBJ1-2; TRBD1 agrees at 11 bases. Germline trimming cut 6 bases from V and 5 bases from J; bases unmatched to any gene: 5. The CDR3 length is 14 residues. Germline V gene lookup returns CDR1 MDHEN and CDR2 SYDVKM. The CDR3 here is CASRSGTGGYGYTF. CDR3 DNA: TGTGCCAGCAGATCGGGGACAGGGGGATATGGCTACACCTTC.

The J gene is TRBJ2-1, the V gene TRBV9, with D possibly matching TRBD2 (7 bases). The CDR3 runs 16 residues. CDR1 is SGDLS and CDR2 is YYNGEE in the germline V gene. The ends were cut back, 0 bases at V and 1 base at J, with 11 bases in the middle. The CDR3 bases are TGTGCCAGCAGCGTAGGGGCGGGGGCGTCCTACAATGAGCAGTTCTTC. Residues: CASSVGAGASYNEQFF.

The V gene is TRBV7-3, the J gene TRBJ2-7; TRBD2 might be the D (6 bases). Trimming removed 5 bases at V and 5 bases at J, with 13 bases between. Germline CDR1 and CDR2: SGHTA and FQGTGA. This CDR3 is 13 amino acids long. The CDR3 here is CASSETSGHEQYF. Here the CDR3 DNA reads TGTGCCAGCAGCGAGACTAGTGGCCACGAGCAGTACTTC.

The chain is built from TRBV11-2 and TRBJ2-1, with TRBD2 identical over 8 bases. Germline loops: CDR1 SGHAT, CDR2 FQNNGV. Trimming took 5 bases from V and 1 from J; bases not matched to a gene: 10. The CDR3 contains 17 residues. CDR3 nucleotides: TGTGCCAGCAGCCCTAGAGGGGGACTAGGGTCCTACAATGAGCAGTTCTTC. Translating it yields CASSPRGGLGSYNEQFF.

The CDR3 here is CASSKDRNTEAFF. The CDR3 bases are TGCGCCAGCAGCAAAGACAGGAACACTGAAGCTTTCTTT. The chain links TRBV5-1 to TRBJ1-1, with D perhaps TRBD1 (5 bases). This CDR3 region has 13 residues. V was cut by 4 bases and J by 1 base, with 8 bases left in between. Germline lookup yields CDR1 SGHRS and CDR2 YFSETQ.

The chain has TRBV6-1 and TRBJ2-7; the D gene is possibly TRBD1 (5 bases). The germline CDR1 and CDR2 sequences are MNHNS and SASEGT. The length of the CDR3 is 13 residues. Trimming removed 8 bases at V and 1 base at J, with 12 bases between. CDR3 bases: TGTGCCAGCGACAGCTTACTATCCTACGAGCAGTACTTC. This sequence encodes CASDSLLSYEQYF.

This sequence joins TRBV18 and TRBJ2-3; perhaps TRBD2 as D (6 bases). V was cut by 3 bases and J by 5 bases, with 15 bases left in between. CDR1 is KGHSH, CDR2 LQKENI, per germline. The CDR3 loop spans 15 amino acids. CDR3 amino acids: CASSPFTSSVDTQYF. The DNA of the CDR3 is TGTGCCAGCTCACCTTTCACTAGCTCGGTAGATACGCAGTATTTT.